This TCR beta chain emerged from a study of HIV-infected patients and healthy controls. Overall study: CD4 counts in 14 of 16 patients increased modestly yet significantly but stayed below normal.

Whole-study findings and limits: In healthy controls, MAIT alpha CDR3s were common; in HIV+ repertoires, severely depleted. HIV-infected patients shared fewer CDR3 sequences between individuals than healthy controls.

cDNA was made from around 0.5 ug RNA using alpha and beta constant primers. Alpha and beta chain libraries were made separately by chain-specific third strand synthesis with multiplexing indices. TCRdb redid the calling of the 5' RACE reads with MiXCR, one entry per CDR3 protein. The top ten hold approximately 15% of the sample, which has approximately 10,000 distinct CDR3 sequences, 8% to 13% seen once. The V and J ends lost 5 bases and 3 bases respectively, with 11 bases between them. Looked up from germline, CDR1 is SGHVS and CDR2 is FNYEAQ. This CDR3 spans 13 amino acids. All unsorted peripheral T cells were captured because whole blood was used without fractionation. Enrolled donors were untreated HIV-infected adults about to begin antiretroviral therapy. This clonotype was observed many times. Its antigen is unknown.

This chain uses TRBV7-6 with TRBJ2-7; tentative D call: TRBD2 (5 bases). The material was blood, obtained before antiretroviral therapy. This sequence originates from an adult with HIV infection. CDR3 in amino acids: CASSRGEGYEQYF. The CDR3 DNA reads TGTGCCAGCAGCCGTGGTGAGGGCTACGAGCAGTACTTC.